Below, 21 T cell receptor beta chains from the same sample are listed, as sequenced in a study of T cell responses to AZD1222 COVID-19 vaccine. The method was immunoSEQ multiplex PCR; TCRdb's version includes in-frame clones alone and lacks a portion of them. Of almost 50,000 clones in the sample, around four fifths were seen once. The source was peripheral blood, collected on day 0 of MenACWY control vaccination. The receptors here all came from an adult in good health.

CDR3 DNA: TGTGCCAGCAGCCCATGGGGGCGGTACGATCAGCCCCAGCATTTT. This codes for CASSPWGRYDQPQHF. The genes are TRBV5-6 and TRBJ1-5; possibly TRBD1 for D (6 bases). Trimming pared 4 bases from V and 5 bases from J, leaving 16 bases between. The CDR3 consists of 15 residues. Per germline, CDR1 SGHDT and CDR2 YYEEEE.

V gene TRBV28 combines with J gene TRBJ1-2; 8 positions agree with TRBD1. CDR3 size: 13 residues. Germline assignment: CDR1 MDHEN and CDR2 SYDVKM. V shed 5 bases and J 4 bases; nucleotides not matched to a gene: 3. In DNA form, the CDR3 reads TGTGCCAGCAGTCAACAGGGGGGCTATGGCTACACCTTC. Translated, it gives CASSQQGGYGYTF.

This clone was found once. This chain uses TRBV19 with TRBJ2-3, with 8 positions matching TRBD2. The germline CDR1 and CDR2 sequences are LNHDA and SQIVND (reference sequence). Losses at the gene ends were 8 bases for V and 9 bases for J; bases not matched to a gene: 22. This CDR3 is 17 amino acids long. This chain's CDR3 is CASGGSGGGKRTRTQYF. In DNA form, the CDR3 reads TGTGCCAGTGGGGGGAGCGGGGGAGGCAAACGAACGCGCACGCAGTATTTT.

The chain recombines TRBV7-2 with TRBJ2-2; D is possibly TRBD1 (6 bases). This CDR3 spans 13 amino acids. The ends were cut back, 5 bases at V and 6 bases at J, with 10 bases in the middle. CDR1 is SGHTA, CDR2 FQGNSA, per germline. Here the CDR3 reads CASSLTGSGELFF. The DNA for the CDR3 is TGTGCCAGCAGCCTTACAGGGTCCGGGGAGCTGTTTTTT.

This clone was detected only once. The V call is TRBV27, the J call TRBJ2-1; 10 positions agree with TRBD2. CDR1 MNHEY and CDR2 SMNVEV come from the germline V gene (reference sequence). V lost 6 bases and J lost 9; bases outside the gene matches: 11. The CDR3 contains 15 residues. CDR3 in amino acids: CASSITGTSDGEQFF. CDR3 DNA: TGTGCCAGCAGCATAACCGGGACTAGCGACGGTGAGCAGTTCTTC.

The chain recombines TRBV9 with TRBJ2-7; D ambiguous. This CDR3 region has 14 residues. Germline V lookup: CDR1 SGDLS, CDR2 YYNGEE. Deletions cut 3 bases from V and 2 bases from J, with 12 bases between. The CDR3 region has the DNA TGTGCCAGCAGCGCCTCTATGGAAACCTACGAGCAGTACTTC. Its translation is CASSASMETYEQYF. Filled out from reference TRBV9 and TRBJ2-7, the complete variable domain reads DSGVTQTPKHLITATGQRVTLRCSPRSGDLSVYWYQQSLDQGLQFLIQYYNGEERAKGNILERFSAQQFPDLHSELNLSSLELGDSALYFCASSASMETYEQYFGPGTRLTVT.

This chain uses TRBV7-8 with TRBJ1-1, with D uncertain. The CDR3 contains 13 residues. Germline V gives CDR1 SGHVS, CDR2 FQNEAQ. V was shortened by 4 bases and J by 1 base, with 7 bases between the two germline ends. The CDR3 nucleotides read TGTGCCAGCAGCTCATGGGAGAACACTGAAGCTTTCTTT. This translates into CASSSWENTEAFF.

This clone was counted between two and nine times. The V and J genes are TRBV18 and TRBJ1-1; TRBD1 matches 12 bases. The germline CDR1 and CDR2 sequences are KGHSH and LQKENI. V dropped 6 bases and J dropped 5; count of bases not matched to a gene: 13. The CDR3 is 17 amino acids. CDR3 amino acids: CASSRSGTGGRRTEAFF. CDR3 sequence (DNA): TGTGCCAGCTCCCGATCCGGGACAGGGGGCAGGCGGACTGAAGCTTTCTTT.

CDR3 residues: CASSESGTSGGHEEFF. DNA of the CDR3: TGTGCCAGCAGTGAATCGGGGACTAGCGGGGGGCACGAGGAGTTCTTC. The genes are TRBV25-1 and TRBJ2-1; 15 bases fit TRBD2. The CDR3 is 16 residues long. Per germline, CDR1 MGHDK and CDR2 SYGVNS. Trimming removed 1 base from V and 14 bases from J; junction bases left unmatched: 9.

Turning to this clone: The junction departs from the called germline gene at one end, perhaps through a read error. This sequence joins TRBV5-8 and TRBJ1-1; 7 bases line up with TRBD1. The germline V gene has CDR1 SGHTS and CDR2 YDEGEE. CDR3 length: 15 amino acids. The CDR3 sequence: CTSSLRDSFNTEAFF. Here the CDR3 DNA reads TGTACCAGCAGCCTCCGGGACAGTTTCAACACTGAAGCTTTCTTT.

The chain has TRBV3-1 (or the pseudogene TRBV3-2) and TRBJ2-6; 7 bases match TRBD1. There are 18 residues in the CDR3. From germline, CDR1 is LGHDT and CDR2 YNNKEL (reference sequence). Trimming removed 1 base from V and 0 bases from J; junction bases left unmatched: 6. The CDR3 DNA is TGTGCCAGCAGCCAAGGGTCGGGACAGCTCTCTGGGGCCAACGTCCTGACTTTC. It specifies CASSQGSGQLSGANVLTF.

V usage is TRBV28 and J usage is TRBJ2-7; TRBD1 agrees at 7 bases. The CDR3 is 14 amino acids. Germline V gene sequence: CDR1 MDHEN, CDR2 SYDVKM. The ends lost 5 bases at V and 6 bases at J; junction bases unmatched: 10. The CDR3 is CASSRQTGSREQYV. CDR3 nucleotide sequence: TGTGCCAGCAGTCGACAGACAGGGTCTCGCGAGCAGTACGTC.

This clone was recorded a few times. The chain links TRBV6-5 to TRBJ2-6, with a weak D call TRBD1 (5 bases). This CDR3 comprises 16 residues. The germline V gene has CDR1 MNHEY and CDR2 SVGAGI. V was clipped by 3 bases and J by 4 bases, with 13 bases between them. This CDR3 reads CASSYGALMGANVLTF. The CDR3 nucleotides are TGTGCCAGCAGTTATGGGGCCCTTATGGGGGCCAACGTCCTGACTTTC.

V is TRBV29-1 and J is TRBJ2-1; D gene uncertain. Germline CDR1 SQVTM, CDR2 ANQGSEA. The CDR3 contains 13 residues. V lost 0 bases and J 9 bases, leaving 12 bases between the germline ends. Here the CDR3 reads CSVEDGLGGEQFF. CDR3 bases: TGCAGCGTTGAAGATGGCTTAGGCGGTGAGCAGTTCTTC.

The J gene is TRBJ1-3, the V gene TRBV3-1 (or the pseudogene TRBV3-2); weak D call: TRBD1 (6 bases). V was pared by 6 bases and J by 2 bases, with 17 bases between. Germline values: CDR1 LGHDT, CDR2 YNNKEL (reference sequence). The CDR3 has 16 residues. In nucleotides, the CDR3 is TGTGCCAGCAGAGCAAGGGCCGGGGGCGCTGGAAACACCATATATTTT. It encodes CASRARAGGAGNTIYF.

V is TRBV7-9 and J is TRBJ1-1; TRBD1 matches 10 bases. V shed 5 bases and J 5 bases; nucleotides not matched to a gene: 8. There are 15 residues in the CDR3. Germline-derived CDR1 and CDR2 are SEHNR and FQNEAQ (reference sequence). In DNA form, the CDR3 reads TGTGCCAGCAGCATTATGAGGGACAGGGGAACTGAAGCTTTCTTT. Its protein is CASSIMRDRGTEAFF.

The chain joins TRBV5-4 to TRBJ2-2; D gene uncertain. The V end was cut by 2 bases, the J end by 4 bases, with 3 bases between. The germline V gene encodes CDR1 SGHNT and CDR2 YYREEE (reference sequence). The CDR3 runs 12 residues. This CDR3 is CASSLTTGELFF. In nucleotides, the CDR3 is TGTGCCAGCAGCTTAACCACCGGGGAGCTGTTTTTT.

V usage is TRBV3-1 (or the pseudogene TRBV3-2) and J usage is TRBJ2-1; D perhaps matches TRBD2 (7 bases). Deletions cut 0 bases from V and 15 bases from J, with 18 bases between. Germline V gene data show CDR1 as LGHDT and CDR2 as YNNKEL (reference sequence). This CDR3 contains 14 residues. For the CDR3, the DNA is TGTGCCAGCAGCCAAGATGTGGGGGGGCGGAGCTGGTTCTTC. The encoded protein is CASSQDVGGRSWFF.

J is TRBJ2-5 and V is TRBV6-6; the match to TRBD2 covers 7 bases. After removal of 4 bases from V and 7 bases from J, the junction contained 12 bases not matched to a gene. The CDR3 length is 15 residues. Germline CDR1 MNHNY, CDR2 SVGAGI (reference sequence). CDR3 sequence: CASSSEAGIVGTQYF. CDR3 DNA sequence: TGTGCCAGCAGTTCGGAAGCGGGAATTGTCGGGACCCAGTACTTC.

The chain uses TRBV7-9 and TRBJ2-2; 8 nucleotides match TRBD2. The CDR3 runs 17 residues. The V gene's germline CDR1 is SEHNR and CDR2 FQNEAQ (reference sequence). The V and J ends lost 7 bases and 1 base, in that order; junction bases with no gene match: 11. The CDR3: CASNPSGGHLNTGELFF. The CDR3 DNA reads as TGTGCCAGCAACCCCTCGGGGGGGCATTTGAACACCGGGGAGCTGTTTTTT.

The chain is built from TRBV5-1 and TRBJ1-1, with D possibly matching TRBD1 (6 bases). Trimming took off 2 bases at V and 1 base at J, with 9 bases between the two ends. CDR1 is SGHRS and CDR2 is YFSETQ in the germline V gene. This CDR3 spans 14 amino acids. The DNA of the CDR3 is TGCGCCAGCAGCTTAACGGACAGGAACACTGAAGCTTTCTTT. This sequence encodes CASSLTDRNTEAFF.